Detailed here is one TCR beta chain. Its antigen is not identified. These data are taken from a study of cytomegalovirus exposure and HLA in healthy donors. Study conclusions and caveats: A later analysis found common viral pathogens apparently linked to several of the most significant clusters. TCR beta sequences reportedly predicted most subjects' HLA-A and HLA-B alleles accurately. One later analysis reportedly identified an Asian-associated ancestry cluster that showed fewer N-insertions than the roughly 700-donor mean. Three chains linked to CMV were shown in vitro to be specific for CMV antigens.

Per germline, CDR1 SGHVS and CDR2 FQNEAQ. V lost 6 bases and J lost 0, with 6 bases in between. The CDR3 is made up of 13 amino acids. The PCR had 60 Vbeta and 13 Jbeta primers. Clones were read by immunoSEQ multiplex PCR, and TCRdb kept only the in-frame ones, dropping some. The sample holds some 150,000 clones, approximately 77% seen once. Source material: PBMCs. This chain connects TRBV7-8 to TRBJ1-5; TRBD1 might be the D (5 bases). The TCR comes from a male donor in good health and CMV-seronegative. CDR3 nucleotides: TGTGCCAGCAGTGACAGTAGCAATCAGCCCCAGCATTTT. This encodes CASSDSSNQPQHF. The complete variable domain, with remaining parts taken from reference TRBV7-8 and TRBJ1-5, reads GAGVSQSPRYKVAKRGQDVALRCDPISGHVSLFWYQQALGQGPEFLTYFQNEAQLDKSGLPSDRFFAERPEGSVSTLKIQRTQQEDSAVYLCASSDSSNQPQHFGDGTRLSIL.